One and the same sample provided the 16 T cell receptor beta chains below, sequenced in a study of shared clonotypes between healthy human individuals. Terminally differentiated effector memory CD45RA+ cells were left out of the naive CD8 fraction, which was CD45RO-negative and positively selected for CCR7. Some clones are missing from TCRdb's copy, which holds only in-frame ones; the method was immunoSEQ multiplex PCR. In the table there are 1.5 million to 2.5 million clones, about 94% of which are singletons. Material: naive CD8+ T cells sorted from blood. These receptors were collected from a man aged 18 to 30 in good health.

The chain links TRBV5-4 to TRBJ1-2; TRBD1 aligns across 7 bases. The CDR3 extends over 20 amino acids. The V gene's germline CDR1 is SGHNT and CDR2 YYREEE (reference sequence). J lost 6 bases, V lost 4 bases, and 27 bases had no gene match. The CDR3 DNA follows: TGTGCCAGCAGCAAAGATTTAGACGCGGACAGGAGGTTTCCTAGTCATGGCTACACCTTC. Translated, it gives CASSKDLDADRRFPSHGYTF.

V and J are TRBV27 and TRBJ2-7; D may be TRBD1 or TRBD2 (5 bases each). Trimming took off 5 bases at V and 0 bases at J, with 8 bases between the two ends. CDR1 and CDR2 from the germline V gene are MNHEY and SMNVEV (reference sequence). This CDR3 contains 13 residues. The CDR3 nucleotides are TGTGCCAGCAGTGGGACGAGCTCCTACGAGCAGTACTTC. This gives the protein CASSGTSSYEQYF.

The rearrangement uses TRBV28 and TRBJ1-1; the D gene is possibly TRBD1 (5 bases). Germline CDR1 is MDHEN and CDR2 is SYDVKM. V gave up 2 bases and J gave up 4 bases, with 11 bases separating them. CDR3 length: 14 amino acids. Here the CDR3 reads CASSLRGGSTEAFF. CDR3 nucleotide sequence: TGTGCCAGCAGTTTAAGGGGAGGAAGCACTGAAGCTTTCTTT.

Remarks on this clone: Other DNA sequences in the same sample also yield this CDR3. The rearrangement links TRBV7-9 to TRBJ2-7, with D unresolved. Per the germline V gene, CDR1 is SEHNR and CDR2 is FQNEAQ (reference sequence). The CDR3 covers 13 residues. Trimming removed 5 bases at V and 0 bases at J, with 8 bases between. The CDR3 spells CASSPGLSYEQYF. The CDR3 DNA reads as TGTGCCAGCAGCCCTGGGCTCTCCTACGAGCAGTACTTC.

This clone appeared once. V and J are TRBV27 and TRBJ2-7; no reliable D call. The CDR3 is 16 amino acids. V was cut by 2 bases and J by 2 bases, with 16 bases left in between. From germline, CDR1 is MNHEY and CDR2 SMNVEV (reference sequence). CDR3 DNA sequence: TGTGCCAGCAGTTTAAACCAAGCCCATTCAACCTACGAGCAGTACTTC. This encodes CASSLNQAHSTYEQYF.

As concerns this clone: The identical CDR3 is also encoded by other nucleotide sequences in the sample. This chain connects TRBV5-4 to TRBJ2-7; D might be TRBD2 (6 bases). Germline CDR1 is SGHNT and CDR2 is YYREEE (reference sequence). The CDR3 covers 14 residues. With 1 base removed from V and 0 bases from J, the gap between germline ends came to 8 bases. CDR3 loop: CASSLRDSSYEQYF. In DNA form, the CDR3 reads TGTGCCAGCAGCTTGAGGGACTCCTCCTACGAGCAGTACTTC. Filled out from reference TRBV5-4 and TRBJ2-7, the complete variable domain reads ETGVTQSPTHLIKTRGQQVTLRCSSQSGHNTVSWYQQALGQGPQFIFQYYREEENGRGNFPPRFSGLQFPNYSSELNVNALELDDSALYLCASSLRDSSYEQYFGPGTRLTVT.

CDR3 sequence: CASSLDLRGTYNEQFF. DNA for the CDR3: TGTGCCAGCAGCCTGGATTTAAGGGGGACCTACAATGAGCAGTTCTTC. The chain employs TRBV5-4 and TRBJ2-1, with a weak D call TRBD1 (6 bases). This CDR3 region has 16 residues. Germline CDR1 reads SGHNT; CDR2 reads YYREEE (reference sequence). The ends were cut back, 4 bases at V and 2 bases at J, with 16 bases in the middle.

The V and J genes are TRBV7-6 and TRBJ2-7; D perhaps matches TRBD1 (6 bases). Germline lookup yields CDR1 SGHVS and CDR2 FNYEAQ. V shed 0 bases and J shed 6 bases, with 9 bases lying between them. This CDR3 is 13 amino acids long. In DNA form, the CDR3 reads TGTGCCAGCAGCTTAGCGGACAGAAGCGAGCAGTACTTC. It specifies CASSLADRSEQYF.

This chain joins TRBV6-5 and TRBJ2-2, with no clear D. CDR3 length: 15 amino acids. Trimming removed 7 bases from V and 0 bases from J, with 12 bases in between. CDR1 and CDR2 from the germline V gene are MNHEY and SVGAGI. The CDR3 DNA sequence: TGTGCCAGCAATCCGCAGGCCCCGAACACCGGGGAGCTGTTTTTT. It translates to CASNPQAPNTGELFF.

The chain carries TRBV2 and TRBJ1-6, with a possible D match to TRBD1 (5 bases). V lost 11 bases and J 10 bases, leaving 21 bases between the germline ends. This CDR3 has 14 amino acids. Germline V gene lookup returns CDR1 SNHLY and CDR2 FYNNEI. The CDR3 DNA is TGTGCCTCCTACAGTTCAAGGGGTTACTCACCCCTCCACTTT. This codes for CASYSSRGYSPLHF.

This chain joins TRBV5-4 and TRBJ2-2; 12 bases fit TRBD2. This CDR3 region has 18 residues. CDR1 and CDR2 (germline): SGHNT, YYREEE (reference sequence). With V trimmed by 0 bases and J by 6 bases, 9 bases remained unmatched. The chain's CDR3 is CASSLAIPGLAGAGELFF. In nucleotides, the CDR3 is TGTGCCAGCAGCTTGGCAATACCGGGACTAGCGGGCGCCGGGGAGCTGTTTTTT.

The chain employs TRBV27 and TRBJ2-1; D not resolved. Trimming stripped 3 bases from V and 0 bases from J, with 12 bases between. The CDR3 spans 16 residues. Germline V CDR1 and CDR2: MNHEY, SMNVEV (reference sequence). CDR3 DNA: TGTGCCAGCAGTTTGGGGATTCCGAGCTCCTACAATGAGCAGTTCTTC. Translation: CASSLGIPSSYNEQFF.

A word on this clone: The same CDR3 can be traced to other DNA sequences in this sample. The chain recombines TRBV7-2 with TRBJ2-1; tentative D call: TRBD2 (5 bases). The V and J ends lost 0 bases and 4 bases respectively, with 7 bases between them. Germline CDR1 and CDR2: SGHTA and FQGNSA. This CDR3 comprises 14 residues. The CDR3 protein is CASSLAGAYNEQFF. The CDR3 bases are TGTGCCAGCAGCTTAGCGGGAGCATACAATGAGCAGTTCTTC.

The V call is TRBV5-1, the J call TRBJ2-3, with 9 positions matching TRBD2. J gave up 1 base and V 1 base, and 1 base lay outside the gene matches. There are 15 residues in the CDR3. CDR1 SGHRS and CDR2 YFSETQ come from the germline V gene. CDR3 nucleotides: TGCGCCAGCAGCTTGCCTAGCGGGGGCACAGATACGCAGTATTTT. It specifies CASSLPSGGTDTQYF.

The chain employs TRBV7-6 and TRBJ1-4; D not resolved. V was clipped by 8 bases and J by 0 bases, with 10 bases between them. The germline CDR1 and CDR2 sequences are SGHVS and FNYEAQ. This CDR3 has 14 residues. CDR3 sequence (DNA): TGTGCCAGCCGGCAGGAGCCAACTAATGAAAAACTGTTTTTT. Its protein product is CASRQEPTNEKLFF.

This chain uses TRBV28 with TRBJ2-5; possibly TRBD1 for D (6 bases). There are 15 residues in the CDR3. Per germline, CDR1 MDHEN and CDR2 SYDVKM. Trimming removed 2 bases at V and 5 bases at J, with 15 bases between. CDR3 loop: CASSLRQGTGETQYF. In DNA, the CDR3 is TGTGCCAGCAGTTTAAGGCAGGGAACAGGGGAGACCCAGTACTTC.